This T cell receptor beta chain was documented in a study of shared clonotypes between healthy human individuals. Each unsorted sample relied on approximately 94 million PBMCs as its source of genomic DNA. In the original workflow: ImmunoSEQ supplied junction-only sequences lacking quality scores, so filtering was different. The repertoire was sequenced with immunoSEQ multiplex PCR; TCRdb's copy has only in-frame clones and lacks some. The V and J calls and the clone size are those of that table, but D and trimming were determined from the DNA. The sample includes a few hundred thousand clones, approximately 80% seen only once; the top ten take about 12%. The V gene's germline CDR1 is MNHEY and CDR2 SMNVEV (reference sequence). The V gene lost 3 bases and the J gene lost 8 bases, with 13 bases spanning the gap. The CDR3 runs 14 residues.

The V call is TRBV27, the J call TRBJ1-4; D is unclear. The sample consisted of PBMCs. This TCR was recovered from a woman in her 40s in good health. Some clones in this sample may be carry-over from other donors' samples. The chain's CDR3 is CASSFNGHGEKLFF. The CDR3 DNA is TGTGCCAGCAGTTTTAACGGGCACGGGGAAAAACTGTTTTTT.